What follows are 15 T cell receptor beta chains derived from one specimen sequenced in a study of T cells in Graves' hyperthyroidism and ophthalmopathy (dated by TCRdb to between 2017 and 2020). Libraries came from multiplex PCR. Instrument on record: Illumina HiSeq 2000. The TCR beta CDR3 regions were amplified from RNA transcripts. The TCR CDR3 was subjected to a first round of RT-PCR using the HTBI primer set and the Qiagen OneStep RT-PCR kit. TCRdb applied fastp at Q25 and MiXCR to the public reads, then kept only in-frame beta chains. Entries are consolidated by CDR3 protein sequence, retaining the most common genes and DNA. Counted in this sample were over 700,000 distinct CDR3 sequences; just over 35% of them appeared once. The ten largest clones add up to around 30% of the sample. Sequenced material: blood. All receptors derive from a middle-aged woman with Graves' hyperthyroidism.

The rearrangement joins TRBV6-1 to TRBJ2-2; 9 positions match TRBD1. V shed 6 bases and J 2 bases; nucleotides not matched to a gene: 4. This CDR3 is built from 15 residues. The germline V gene encodes CDR1 MNHNS and CDR2 SASEGT. CDR3 sequence: CASRGQGINTGELFF. CDR3 nucleotides: TGTGCCAGCAGGGGACAGGGTATCAACACCGGGGAGCTGTTTTTT.

The CDR3 spells CASSPTVRGTGNTEAFF. The CDR3 DNA reads TGTGCCAGCAGCCCGACCGTGCGAGGGACAGGGAACACTGAAGCTTTCTTT. The chain recombines TRBV7-8 with TRBJ1-1; 8 bases match TRBD1. Germline CDR1 SGHVS, CDR2 FQNEAQ. J was trimmed by 1 base and V by 5 bases; bases with no gene match: 12. CDR3 length: 17 residues.

This clonotype was picked up many times. J is TRBJ1-2 and V is TRBV2, with TRBD1 matching 9 bases. The CDR3 is made up of 15 amino acids. V gave up 4 bases and J gave up 4 bases; unmatched junction bases: 7. Germline lookup yields CDR1 SNHLY and CDR2 FYNNEI. The CDR3 region is CASSAGQGMGYGYTF. Here the CDR3 DNA reads TGTGCCAGCAGTGCAGGACAGGGGATGGGCTATGGCTACACCTTC.

The V gene is TRBV6-5, the J gene TRBJ1-2, with D perhaps matching TRBD1 (6 bases). V lost 7 bases to trimming and J lost 0 bases, with 21 bases between them. CDR3 length equals 17 residues. The germline CDR1 and CDR2 sequences are MNHEY and SVGAGI. The CDR3 nucleotides are TGTGCCAGCATCCAAACCAGACAGGCACCAACTAACTATGGCTACACCTTC. Its protein product is CASIQTRQAPTNYGYTF.

This clonotype was found a few times. The V and J genes are TRBV7-2 and TRBJ1-6, with TRBD1 identical over 8 bases. The CDR3 has 14 residues. The germline gives CDR1 SGHTA, CDR2 FQGNSA. Trimming removed 6 bases from V and 9 bases from J; junction bases left unmatched: 7. The CDR3 DNA reads TGTGCCAGCAGTTTTCCGCAGGGGGCTTCACCCCTCCACTTT. This sequence encodes CASSFPQGASPLHF. Full variable domain (missing parts from reference TRBV7-2 and TRBJ1-6): GAGVSQSPSNKVTEKGKDVELRCDPISGHTALYWYRQSLGQGLEFLIYFQGNSAPDKSGLPSDRFSAERTGGSVSTLTIQRTQQEDSAVYLCASSFPQGASPLHFGNGTRLTVT.

This clonotype was observed a few times. This chain joins TRBV10-2 and TRBJ1-1; no firm D call. Germline V gene data show CDR1 as WSHSY and CDR2 as SAAADI. The CDR3 is made up of 13 amino acids. Trimming removed 10 bases from V and 1 base from J, with 13 bases in between. The CDR3 loop is CAITGSSNTEAFF. The CDR3 DNA reads as TGCGCCATAACGGGGTCGTCGAACACTGAAGCTTTCTTT.

This chain joins TRBV4-3 and TRBJ1-1; possible D gene TRBD1, 6 bases. Between the trimmed V and J ends, which lost 0 bases and 9 bases, there was a span of 17 bases. Germline CDR1 LGHNA, CDR2 YSLEER. The CDR3 sequence is 15 residues long. The CDR3 loop is CASSQEDGTRGKAFF. The CDR3 bases are TGCGCCAGCAGCCAAGAGGACGGGACAAGAGGTAAAGCTTTCTTT.

This clonotype appeared many times. The J gene is TRBJ1-3, the V gene TRBV25-1; 7 nucleotides agree with TRBD1. V was pared by 4 bases and J by 6 bases, with 18 bases of the junction left unmatched. The CDR3 length is 18 residues. Germline values: CDR1 MGHDK, CDR2 SYGVNS. The CDR3 loop reads CASSGVNRDRVGLNTIYF. The CDR3 coding sequence is TGTGCCAGCAGTGGAGTAAACCGAGACAGGGTGGGCCTAAACACCATATATTTT.

With regard to this clonotype: A much larger clone differs from this one at a single base, so this may be a read error. The genes are TRBV2 and TRBJ2-7, with D perhaps TRBD1 or TRBD2 (7 bases each). The length of the CDR3 is 14 residues. Trimming took 5 bases from V and 3 from J, leaving 14 bases between them. In germline, CDR1 is SNHLY, CDR2 FYNNEI. The CDR3 DNA reads as TGTGCCAGCAGTAGGCCAGGGGGGGTCTACGAGCAGTACTTC. Translating it yields CASSRPGGVYEQYF.

This clonotype was seen ten or more times. The chain recombines TRBV5-6 with TRBJ2-7; D is unresolved. Between the trimmed V and J ends, which lost 1 base and 6 bases, there was a span of 8 bases. The V gene's germline CDR1 is SGHDT and CDR2 YYEEEE. The CDR3 totals 12 residues. CDR3 sequence (DNA): TGTGCCAGCAGCTTGACGCTTGGCGAGCAGTACTTC. Protein product: CASSLTLGEQYF. Based on the CDR3 plus reference TRBV5-6 and TRBJ2-7, the full variable domain is DAGVTQSPTHLIKTRGQQVTLRCSPKSGHDTVSWYQQALGQGPQFIFQYYEEEERQRGNFPDRFSGHQFPNYSSELNVNALLLGDSALYLCASSLTLGEQYFGPGTRLTVT.

This clonotype was counted many times. The chain carries TRBV7-2 and TRBJ2-2, with 7 nucleotides matching TRBD2. V was clipped by 6 bases and J by 4 bases; unmatched bases: 5. The CDR3 runs 14 residues. Germline CDR1 SGHTA, CDR2 FQGNSA. The CDR3 region is CASRAGPSTGELFF. The CDR3 region has the DNA TGTGCCAGCAGAGCGGGACCTTCCACCGGGGAGCTGTTTTTT.

The chain is built from TRBV5-5 and TRBJ2-6; 7 bases are a match to TRBD1. Germline-derived CDR1 and CDR2 are SGHKS and YYEKEE (reference sequence). V dropped 4 bases and J dropped 2; count of bases not matched to a gene: 3. The CDR3 spans 15 residues. CDR3 protein: CASSPTGAGANVLTF. Here the CDR3 DNA reads TGTGCCAGCAGCCCTACAGGGGCTGGGGCCAACGTCCTGACTTTC.

To note about this clonotype: One end of the junction fails to match germline, which may point to a read error. V and J are TRBV6-1 and TRBJ1-1; a weak D match, TRBD1 (6 bases). This CDR3 comprises 15 residues. Germline V gene data show CDR1 as MNHNS and CDR2 as SASEGT. The CDR3 is CASSQDTGPVTEAFF. As DNA, the CDR3 is TGTGCCAGCAGCCAAGACACAGGGCCGGTCACTGAAGCTTTCTTC.

This clonotype was recorded a few times. V usage is TRBV6-1 and J usage is TRBJ2-7; D possibly corresponds to TRBD1 (6 bases). V was shortened by 11 bases and J by 0 bases, with 11 bases between the two germline ends. The germline gives CDR1 MNHNS, CDR2 SASEGT. This CDR3 spans 12 amino acids. The CDR3 sequence: CAGSQGSYEQYF. Here the CDR3 DNA reads TGTGCCGGTTCACAGGGCTCCTACGAGCAGTACTTC.

This clonotype was detected many times. The CDR3 DNA is TGTGCCAGCAGCCCAGGGGGTCTGGAGACCCAGTACTTC. Translating it yields CASSPGGLETQYF. This chain links TRBV12-3 or TRBV12-4 with TRBJ2-5, with 7 positions matching TRBD1. The length of the CDR3 is 13 residues. Trimming took 6 bases from V and 5 from J; bases not matched to a gene: 6.